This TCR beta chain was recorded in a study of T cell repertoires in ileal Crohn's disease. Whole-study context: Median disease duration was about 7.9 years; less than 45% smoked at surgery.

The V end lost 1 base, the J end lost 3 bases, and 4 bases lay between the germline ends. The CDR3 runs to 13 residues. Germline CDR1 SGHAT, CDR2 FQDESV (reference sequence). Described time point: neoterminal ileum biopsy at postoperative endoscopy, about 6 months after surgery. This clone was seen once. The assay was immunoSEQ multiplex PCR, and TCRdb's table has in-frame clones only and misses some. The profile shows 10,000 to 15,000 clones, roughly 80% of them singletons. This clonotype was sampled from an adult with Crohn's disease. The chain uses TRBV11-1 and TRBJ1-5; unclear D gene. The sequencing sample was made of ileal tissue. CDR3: CASSLEHNQPQHF. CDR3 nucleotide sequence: TGTGCCAGCAGCTTAGAACACAATCAGCCCCAGCATTTT. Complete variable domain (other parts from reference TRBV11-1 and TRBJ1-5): EAEVAQSPRYKITEKSQAVAFWCDPISGHATLYWYRQILGQGPELLVQFQDESVVDDSQLPKDRFSAERLKGVDSTLKIQPAELGDSAMYLCASSLEHNQPQHFGDGTRLSIL.